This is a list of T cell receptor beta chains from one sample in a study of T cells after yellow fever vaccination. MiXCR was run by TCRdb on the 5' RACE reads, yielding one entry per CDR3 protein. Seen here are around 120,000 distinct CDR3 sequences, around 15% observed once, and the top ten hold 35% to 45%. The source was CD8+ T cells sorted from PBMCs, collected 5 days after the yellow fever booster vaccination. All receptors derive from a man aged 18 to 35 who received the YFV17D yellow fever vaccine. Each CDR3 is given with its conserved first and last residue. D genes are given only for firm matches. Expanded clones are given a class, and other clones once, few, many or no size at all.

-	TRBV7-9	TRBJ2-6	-	TGTGCCAGCAGCCTATCGGAGCCTGGGGCCAACGTCCTGACTTTC	CASSLSEPGANVLTF
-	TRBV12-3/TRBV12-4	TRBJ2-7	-	TGTGCCAGCAGCCCCCTGACAGTCTACGAGCAGTACTTC	CASSPLTVYEQYF
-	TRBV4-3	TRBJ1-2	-	TGCGCCAGCAGCCAAGTCCAGGGCGGCTATGGCTACACCTTC	CASSQVQGGYGYTF
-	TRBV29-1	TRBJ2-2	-	TGCAGCGTTGAGGTTCCAGGGGCGGGTACCGGGGAGCTGTTTTTT	CSVEVPGAGTGELFF
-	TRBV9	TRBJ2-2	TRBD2	TGTGCCAGCAGCCGCGGGGGGAACACCGGGGAGCTGTTTTTT	CASSRGGNTGELFF
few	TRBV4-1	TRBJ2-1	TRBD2	TGCGCCAGCAACCGCGGGGGGCAGGACAATGAGCAGTTCTTC	CASNRGGQDNEQFF
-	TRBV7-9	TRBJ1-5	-	TGTGCCAGCAGCTTAGGAGGGCGGGGGAACAATCAGCCCGTGCATTTT	CASSLGGRGNNQPVHF
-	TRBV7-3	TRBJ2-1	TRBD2	TGTGCCAGCAGCTTAACCGGGACTAGTCTCACTGAGCAGTTCTTC	CASSLTGTSLTEQFF
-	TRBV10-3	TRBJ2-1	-	TGTGCCATCAGTGCTGACTCGACGAATGAGCAGTTCTTC	CAISADSTNEQFF
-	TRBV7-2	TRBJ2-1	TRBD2	TGTGCCAGCAGCTCCTTAGCGGGGGCCTCCTACAATGAGCAGTTCTTC	CASSSLAGASYNEQFF
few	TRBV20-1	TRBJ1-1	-	TGCAGTGCTAGAACGGAAGATTACCTGAACACTGAAGCTTTCTTT	CSARTEDYLNTEAFF
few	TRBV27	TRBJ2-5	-	TGTGCCAGCAGTCTACTGATGGGAGAGACCCAGTACTTC	CASSLLMGETQYF
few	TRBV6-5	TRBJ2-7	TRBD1	TGTGCCAGCAGTGTGGGACAGGGGGTCTACGAGCAGTACTTC	CASSVGQGVYEQYF
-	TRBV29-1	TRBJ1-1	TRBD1	TGCAGCGCCACAGGGGGCACTGAAGCTTTCTTT	CSATGGTEAFF
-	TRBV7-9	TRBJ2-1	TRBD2	TGTGCCAGCAGCGCCACTGGCGGGGGGGCCTACAATGAGCAGTTCTTC	CASSATGGGAYNEQFF
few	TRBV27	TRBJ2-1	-	TGTGCCAGCAGTGTGGGGGTATCGTTGCAGCAGTTCTTC	CASSVGVSLQQFF
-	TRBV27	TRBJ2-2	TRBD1	TGTGCCAGCAGTGACAGGGGGTATAGGGCGAACACCGGGGAGCTGTTTTTT	CASSDRGYRANTGELFF
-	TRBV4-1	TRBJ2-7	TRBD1	TGCGCCAGCAGCCAAGTCTCCCCTCGGGACAGGGCTTACTACGAGCAGTACTTC	CASSQVSPRDRAYYEQYF
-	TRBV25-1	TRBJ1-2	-	TGTGCCAGTGGGGGGGGGCAGGGCGGCGGCTACACCTTC	CASGGGQGGGYTF
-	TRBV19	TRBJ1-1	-	TGTGCCAGTAGTCCCGGACCGTACACTGAAGCTTTCTTT	CASSPGPYTEAFF
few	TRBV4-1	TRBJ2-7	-	TGCGCCAGCAGCCAAGTAGGAGGGGCGTACGAGCAGTACTTC	CASSQVGGAYEQYF
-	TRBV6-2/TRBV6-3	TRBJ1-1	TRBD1	TGTGCCAGCAGTGAGGGACAGGGGCCGATGAACACTGAAGCTTTCTTT	CASSEGQGPMNTEAFF
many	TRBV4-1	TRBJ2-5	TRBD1	TGCGCCAGCAGCCACCCCAAGACAGGGGCAACCCAAGAGACCCAGTACTTC	CASSHPKTGATQETQYF
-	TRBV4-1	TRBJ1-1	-	TGCGCCAGCAGCCAAGGACCCGGCCACGGCAACCCTGAAGCTTTCTTT	CASSQGPGHGNPEAFF
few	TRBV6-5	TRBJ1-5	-	TGTGCCAGCAGTCCCGCGGTGCTCAATCAGCCCCAGCATTTT	CASSPAVLNQPQHF
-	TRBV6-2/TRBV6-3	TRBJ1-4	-	TGTGCCAGCAGTTACTCGATCACTTCGGGGAATGAAAAACTGTTTTTT	CASSYSITSGNEKLFF
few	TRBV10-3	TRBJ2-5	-	TGTGCCATCAGTTCAGACAGCCAAGAGACCCAGTACTTC	CAISSDSQETQYF
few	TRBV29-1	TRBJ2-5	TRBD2	TGCAGCGTTGACGGACTAGCGGGGGAGACCCAGTACTTC	CSVDGLAGETQYF
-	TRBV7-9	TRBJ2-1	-	TGTGCCAGCAGCTTAGGGCTGCCGTTTGAGCAGTTCTTC	CASSLGLPFEQFF
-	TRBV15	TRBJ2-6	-	TGTGCCACCAGCAGCAGCCTCTCTGGGGCCAACGTCCTGACTTTC	CATSSSLSGANVLTF
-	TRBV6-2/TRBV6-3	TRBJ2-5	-	TGTGCCAGCAGCTCCGGGCAAACAGACCAAGAGACCCAGTACTTC	CASSSGQTDQETQYF